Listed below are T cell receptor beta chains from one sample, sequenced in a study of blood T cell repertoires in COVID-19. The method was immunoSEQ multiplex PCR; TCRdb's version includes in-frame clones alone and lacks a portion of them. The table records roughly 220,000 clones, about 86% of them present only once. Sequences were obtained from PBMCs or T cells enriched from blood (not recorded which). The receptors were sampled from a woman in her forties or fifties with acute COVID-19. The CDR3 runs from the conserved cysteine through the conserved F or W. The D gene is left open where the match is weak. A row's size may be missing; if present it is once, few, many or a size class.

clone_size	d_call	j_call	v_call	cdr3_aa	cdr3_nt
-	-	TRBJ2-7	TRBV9	CASSVDSTYEQYF	TGTGCCAGCAGCGTGGACAGCACCTACGAGCAGTACTTC
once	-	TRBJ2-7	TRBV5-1	CASSLASGSRTYEQYF	TGCGCCAGCAGCTTGGCCTCTGGGAGCAGGACCTACGAGCAGTACTTC
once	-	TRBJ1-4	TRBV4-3	CASSQEEDTNEKLFF	TGCGCCAGCAGCCAAGAGGAGGACACTAATGAAAAACTGTTTTTT
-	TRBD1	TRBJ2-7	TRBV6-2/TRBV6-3	CASSYTGTGGYEQYF	TGTGCCAGCAGTTATACCGGGACAGGGGGCTACGAGCAGTACTTC
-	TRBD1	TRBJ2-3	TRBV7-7	CASSLGDSSTDTQYF	TGTGCCAGCAGCTTAGGGGACAGTAGCACAGATACGCAGTATTTT
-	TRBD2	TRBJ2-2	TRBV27	CASSYGGRGAGELFF	TGTGCCAGCAGTTACGGCGGGAGAGGCGCCGGGGAGCTGTTTTTT
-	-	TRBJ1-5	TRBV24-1	CATSDKPNRLGNQPQHF	TGTGCCACCAGTGACAAACCTAACAGGTTAGGCAATCAGCCCCAGCATTTT
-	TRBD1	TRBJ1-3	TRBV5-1	CASSSAIAGGPGNTIYF	TGCGCCAGCAGCTCCGCAATCGCAGGGGGCCCTGGAAACACCATATATTTT
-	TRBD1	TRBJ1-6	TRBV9	CASSGGTGDSPLHF	TGTGCCAGCAGCGGCGGGACAGGGGATTCACCCCTCCACTTT
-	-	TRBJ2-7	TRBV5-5	CASSLNTGYEQYF	TGTGCCAGCAGCTTGAACACGGGATACGAGCAGTACTTC
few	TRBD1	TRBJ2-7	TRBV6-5	CASSYSDRTYEQYF	TGTGCCAGCAGTTACTCGGACAGGACCTACGAGCAGTACTTC
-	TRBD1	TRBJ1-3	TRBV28	CASSAPGGSSGNTIYF	TGTGCCAGCAGCGCCCCAGGGGGTAGCTCTGGAAACACCATATATTTT
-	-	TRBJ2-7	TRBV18	CASSPRVGVSYEQYF	TGTGCCAGCTCACCCCGGGTCGGGGTCTCCTACGAGCAGTACTTC